This T cell receptor beta chain was documented in a study of blood T cell repertoires in COVID-19. V was pared by 1 base and J by 7 bases, with 14 bases between. The CDR3 length is 15 residues. The germline V gene has CDR1 SGHTA and CDR2 FQGNSA. Profiled with immunoSEQ multiplex PCR; TCRdb holds only in-frame clones, not every one. The table records some 100,000 clones, roughly 92% of them present only once. The source is a man in his 70s with acute or convalescent COVID-19. V gene TRBV7-2 combines with J gene TRBJ1-5, with a tentative D call TRBD1 (6 bases). The source material was peripheral blood. DNA of the CDR3: TGTGCCAGCAGCTTAGTAGCAGGGGCGGAGCAGCCCCAGCATTTT. As protein: CASSLVAGAEQPQHF.